This T cell receptor (beta chain) originates from a study of naive and memory T cell subsets. The beta constant-region primer was an equimolar mix of two oligonucleotides covering TRBC1 and TRBC2. Ligated cDNA was amplified by four rounds of PCR with nested alpha and beta constant-region primers and SP2. The cDNA 3' end received a ligated single-stranded oligonucleotide carrying the SP2 primer and a 12-nucleotide UMI. MiXCR, run by TCRdb on the UMI-ligation and nested PCR reads, gives a single entry per CDR3 protein. The data contain some 110,000 distinct CDR3 sequences, 13% to 15% of them singletons. The CDR3 length is 16 residues. Trimming removed 5 bases from V and 6 bases from J; junction bases left unmatched: 9. Germline CDR1 is MDHEN and CDR2 is SYDVKM. Notes on the study in general: Especially in CD8 cells, naive repertoires contained a few larger clonotypes, possibly CD45RA-re-expressing memory cells. Clonotypes here are unpaired alpha or beta chain sequences.

This clonotype has more than one count but fewer than ten. Its matching antigen is unknown. Sequential positive selection took CD4 T cells first, then CD8 T cells. Sequenced: naive CD8+ T cells from blood. The gene calls are TRBV28 and TRBJ2-3; 12 bases align to TRBD2. The clonotype was recovered from a human donor in good health. The CDR3 sequence is CASSHRTSGTSDTQYF. CDR3 DNA sequence: TGTGCCAGCAGTCACCGGACTAGCGGGACGTCTGATACGCAGTATTTT.